Shown below are 22 T cell receptor beta chains from a single sample sequenced in a study of blood T cells in healthy people across ages. Primed by a sample-barcoded 5' primer and a J-beta primer mix, a second PCR proceeded for 7 to 11 cycles. TCRdb passed the 5' RACE reads through MiXCR, listing each CDR3 protein once. Of around 1.5 million distinct CDR3 sequences listed, roughly 40% were seen once; the top ten hold less than 8%. The sequenced sample consisted of blood. These receptors were taken from a woman aged 18-29 years in good health.

This clonotype occurred once. The CDR3 protein is CAWSYRDRQFF. The DNA of the CDR3 is TGTGCCTGGAGTTACCGGGACAGGCAGTTCTTC. V gene TRBV30 combines with J gene TRBJ2-1, with 7 bases identical to TRBD1. The V and J ends lost 2 bases and 12 bases, in that order; junction bases with no gene match: 4. The CDR3 contains 11 residues. Germline assignment: CDR1 GTSNPN and CDR2 SVGIG (reference sequence).

The V gene is TRBV9, the J gene TRBJ2-5; possibly TRBD2 for D (6 bases). CDR1 is SGDLS and CDR2 is YYNGEE in the germline V gene. The CDR3 sequence is 12 residues long. Trimming took off 4 bases at V and 10 bases at J, with 14 bases between the two ends. The CDR3 DNA reads as TGTGCCAGCAGCCCGGTTAGAGCGGGCCAGTACTTC. Protein sequence: CASSPVRAGQYF.

The J gene is TRBJ2-7, the V gene TRBV6-5; TRBD2 matches 9 bases. Germline V gene data show CDR1 as MNHEY and CDR2 as SVGAGI. CDR3 length: 15 residues. The J segment lost 3 bases and the V segment lost 0 bases, leaving 3 bases of the junction unmatched. The CDR3 is CASSYSSGSNYEQYF. The CDR3 DNA is TGTGCCAGCAGTTACTCTAGCGGGAGCAACTACGAGCAGTACTTC.

V is TRBV2 and J is TRBJ2-4; possible D gene TRBD2, 5 bases. The end of the DNA aligns better with TRBJ2-5, so the J call may be wrong. CDR3 size: 14 residues. CDR1 is SNHLY and CDR2 is FYNNEI in the germline V gene. In nucleotides, the CDR3 is TGTGCCAGCAGTGAACTAGGAGGCGGCGGGACCCAGTACTTC. Encoded protein: CASSELGGGGTQYF.

Of note for this clonotype: A much more abundant neighbour one base away suggests this may be a read error. J is TRBJ1-4 and V is TRBV7-2; a weak D match, TRBD1 (6 bases). CDR1 and CDR2 from the germline V gene are SGHTA and FQGNSA. This CDR3 comprises 14 residues. Here the CDR3 reads CASGLGGGNEKLFF. CDR3 nucleotides: TGTGCCAGCGGCTTAGGGGGGGGAAATGAAAAACTGTTTTTT.

This sequence joins TRBV21-1 and TRBJ2-7; the table's D call of TRBD1 was not tested on the DNA. TRBV21-1 is assigned pseudogene status. The CDR3 has 14 residues. The CDR3 nucleotides are TGTGCCAGCAGCAAAGTAAGGGGAGTATACGAGAAGTACTTC. Amino acid sequence: CASSKVRGVYEKYF.

This chain connects TRBV2 to TRBJ1-4; no firm D call. Germline assignment: CDR1 SNHLY and CDR2 FYNNEI. V was shortened by 6 bases and J by 3 bases, with 14 bases between the two germline ends. The CDR3 length is 15 residues. CDR3 protein: CASRVVGEANEKLFF. CDR3 DNA sequence: TGTGCCAGCAGGGTCGTTGGGGAAGCTAATGAAAAACTGTTTTTT. The full variable domain, in which reference TRBV2 and TRBJ1-4 provide the parts outside the CDR3, is EPEVTQTPSHQVTQMGQEVILRCVPISNHLYFYWYRQILGQKVEFLVSFYNNEISEKSEIFDDQFSVERPDGSNFTLKIRSTKLEDSAMYFCASRVVGEANEKLFFGSGTQLSVL.

This clonotype showed up just a few times. The chain uses TRBV6-1 and TRBJ2-3; D might be TRBD1 (5 bases). V was clipped by 0 bases and J by 2 bases, with 9 bases between them. Germline V CDR1 and CDR2: MNHNS, SASEGT. The CDR3 contains 15 residues. CDR3 DNA: TGTGCCAGCAGTGAAGCAGGGGTCCCCACAGATACGCAGTATTTT. Encoded protein: CASSEAGVPTDTQYF.

V gene TRBV3-1 combines with J gene TRBJ2-3, with D possibly TRBD2 on 6 matching bases. Trimming took 1 base from V and 6 from J, leaving 11 bases between them. The CDR3 loop spans 14 amino acids. CDR1 and CDR2 (germline): LGHDT, YNNKEL (reference sequence). CDR3 sequence: CASSQVALADTQYF. For the CDR3, the DNA is TGTGCCAGCAGCCAAGTGGCACTAGCCGATACGCAGTATTTT.

On this clonotype itself: A single base separates this from a much larger clone, so it may be a read error. V is TRBV10-3 and J is TRBJ2-7; TRBD2 aligns across 12 bases. The germline V gene has CDR1 ENHRY and CDR2 SYGVKD. This CDR3 contains 16 residues. Here the CDR3 reads CTTQTTSGGEPYEQYF. The CDR3 DNA reads TGTACCACCCAGACGACTAGCGGGGGTGAACCCTACGAGCAGTACTTC.

CDR3 DNA sequence: TGCGCCAGCGATAGCTTGGGGCACCAAGAGACCCAGTACTTC. Translation gives CASDSLGHQETQYF. The V and J genes are TRBV5-1 and TRBJ2-5; D possibly corresponds to TRBD1 (5 bases). Germline V gene data show CDR1 as SGHRS and CDR2 as YFSETQ. The V end was cut by 7 bases, the J end by 0 bases, with 13 bases between. This CDR3 contains 14 residues.

The chain is built from TRBV20-1 and TRBJ2-7, with TRBD1 identical over 9 bases. Trimming removed 0 bases from V and 3 bases from J; junction bases left unmatched: 12. Germline values: CDR1 DFQATT, CDR2 SNEGSKA (reference sequence). This CDR3 region has 17 residues. The CDR3 DNA reads as TGCAGTGCTAGAGATTGGGGGTCGGGACAGGGACGCTACGAGCAGTACTTC. This codes for CSARDWGSGQGRYEQYF.

This chain links TRBV6-5 with TRBJ2-7; D might be TRBD2 (5 bases). Germline CDR1 MNHEY, CDR2 SVGAGI. Between the trimmed V and J ends, which lost 2 bases and 7 bases, there was a span of 15 bases. The CDR3 length is 14 residues. The CDR3 bases are TGTGCCAGCAGTTACGACCGAGGAGCGGATGAGCAGTACTTC. Its protein is CASSYDRGADEQYF.

CDR3: CASSPGAGSNYGYTF. CDR3 DNA sequence: TGTGCCAGCAGCCCCGGGGCAGGTTCTAACTATGGCTACACCTTC. The gene calls are TRBV7-2 and TRBJ1-2; TRBD1 is a possible D gene (5 bases). Germline V lookup: CDR1 SGHTA, CDR2 FQGNSA. Trimming removed 5 bases at V and 0 bases at J, with 13 bases between. The CDR3 length is 15 residues. Combining the CDR3 with reference TRBV7-2 and TRBJ1-2 gives the whole variable domain GAGVSQSPSNKVTEKGKDVELRCDPISGHTALYWYRQSLGQGLEFLIYFQGNSAPDKSGLPSDRFSAERTGGSVSTLTIQRTQQEDSAVYLCASSPGAGSNYGYTFGSGTRLTVV.

This clonotype appeared once. The J gene is TRBJ2-1, the V gene TRBV11-2; 8 nucleotides align to TRBD1. V was clipped by 4 bases and J by 12 bases; unmatched bases: 5. The CDR3 sequence is 12 residues long. Per germline, CDR1 SGHAT and CDR2 FQNNGV. This chain's CDR3 is CASSSGQGRQFF. The CDR3 DNA reads TGTGCCAGCAGCTCAGGACAGGGACGGCAGTTCTTC.

The V gene is TRBV6-1, the J gene TRBJ2-6; D gene ambiguous. Germline CDR1 and CDR2: MNHNS and SASEGT. With 6 bases removed from V and 2 bases from J, the gap between germline ends came to 23 bases. The length of the CDR3 is 19 residues. This chain's CDR3 is CASSSPTPDRTTGANVLTF. CDR3 DNA: TGTGCCAGCAGCTCCCCAACCCCGGACCGAACCACTGGGGCCAACGTCCTGACTTTC.

This clonotype has more than one count but fewer than ten. The V and J genes are TRBV27 and TRBJ2-1; D is possibly TRBD2 (7 bases). Germline CDR1 is MNHEY and CDR2 is SMNVEV (reference sequence). The CDR3 has 16 amino acids. Trimming took 5 bases from V and 6 from J, leaving 20 bases between them. As DNA, the CDR3 is TGTGCCAGCAGTAGCCCCTGGGGGGGGGCATTCAATGAGCAGTTCTTC. Its protein product is CASSSPWGGAFNEQFF.

The chain is built from TRBV5-1 and TRBJ2-1; the D gene is possibly TRBD1 (7 bases). V was clipped by 4 bases and J by 4 bases, with 15 bases between them. The CDR3 covers 15 residues. Germline V gene data show CDR1 as SGHRS and CDR2 as YFSETQ. The chain's CDR3 is CASSPDRRGYNEQFF. In DNA form, the CDR3 reads TGCGCCAGCAGCCCGGACAGGCGGGGATACAATGAGCAGTTCTTC.

A remark on this clonotype: An end of the junction differs from the germline gene, which may be a read error. The chain uses TRBV10-3 and TRBJ2-1, with D perhaps being TRBD1 or TRBD2 (5 bases each). Germline V gene lookup returns CDR1 ENHRY and CDR2 SYGVKD. The CDR3 consists of 13 residues. CDR3 amino acids: CASSGTEAYEQFF. The CDR3 DNA is TGTGCCAGCAGTGGGACGGAGGCTTATGAGCAGTTCTTC.

J is TRBJ2-1 and V is TRBV6-5; the match to TRBD2 covers 11 bases. Germline CDR1 and CDR2: MNHEY and SVGAGI. The CDR3 is 15 amino acids. V lost 6 bases to trimming and J lost 8 bases; unmatched junction nucleotides: 9. The CDR3 bases are TGTGCCAGCAGGCGATTGGGACTAGCGGCGGATGAGCAGTTCTTC. It encodes CASRRLGLAADEQFF.

This clonotype was counted a few times. The J gene is TRBJ2-5, the V gene TRBV5-1; D unresolved. Trimming pared 5 bases from V and 4 bases from J, leaving 9 bases between. Per the germline V gene, CDR1 is SGHRS and CDR2 is YFSETQ. This CDR3 region has 12 residues. CDR3 protein: CASRLSGETQYF. The CDR3 DNA sequence: TGCGCCAGCAGGTTATCGGGAGAGACCCAGTACTTC.

V and J are TRBV6-2 or TRBV6-3 and TRBJ2-7, with 7 nucleotides matching TRBD2. The V gene's germline CDR1 is MNHEY and CDR2 SVGEGT. The CDR3 has 15 amino acids. V shed 6 bases and J 2 bases; nucleotides not matched to a gene: 10. CDR3 in DNA: TGTGCCAGCAGCCCTTTTCCGCGGGAGACCTACGAGCAGTACTTC. Its protein is CASSPFPRETYEQYF.